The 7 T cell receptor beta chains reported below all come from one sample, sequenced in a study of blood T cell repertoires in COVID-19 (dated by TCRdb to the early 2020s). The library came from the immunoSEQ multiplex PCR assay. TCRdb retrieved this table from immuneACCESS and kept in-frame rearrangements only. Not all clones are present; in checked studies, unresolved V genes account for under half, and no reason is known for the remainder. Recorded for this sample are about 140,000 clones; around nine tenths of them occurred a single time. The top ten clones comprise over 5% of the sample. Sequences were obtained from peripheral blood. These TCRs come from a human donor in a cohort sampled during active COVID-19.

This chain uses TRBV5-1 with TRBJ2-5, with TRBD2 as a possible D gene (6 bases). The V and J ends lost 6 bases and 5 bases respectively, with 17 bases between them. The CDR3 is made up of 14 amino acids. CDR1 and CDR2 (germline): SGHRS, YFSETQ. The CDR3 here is CASTRDSQGETQYF. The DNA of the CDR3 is TGCGCCAGCACCCGGGACTCCCAAGGGGAGACCCAGTACTTC. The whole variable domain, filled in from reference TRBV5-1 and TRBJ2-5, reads KAGVTQTPRYLIKTRGQQVTLSCSPISGHRSVSWYQQTPGQGLQFLFEYFSETQRNKGNFPGRFSGRQFSNSRSEMNVSTLELGDSALYLCASTRDSQGETQYFGPGTRLLVL.

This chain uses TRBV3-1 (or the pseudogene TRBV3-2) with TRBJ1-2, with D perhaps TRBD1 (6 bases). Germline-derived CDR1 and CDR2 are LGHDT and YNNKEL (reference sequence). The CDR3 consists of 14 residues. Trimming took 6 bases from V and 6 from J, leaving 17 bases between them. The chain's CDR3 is CASSVQGFDDGYTF. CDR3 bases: TGTGCCAGCAGTGTACAGGGCTTTGACGATGGCTACACCTTC.

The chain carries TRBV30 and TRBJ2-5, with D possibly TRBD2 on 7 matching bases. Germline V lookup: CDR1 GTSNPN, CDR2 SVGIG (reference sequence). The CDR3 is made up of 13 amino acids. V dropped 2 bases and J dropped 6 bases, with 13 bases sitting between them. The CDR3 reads CAWSSGTSKTQYF. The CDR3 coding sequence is TGTGCCTGGAGTAGCGGGACATCAAAGACCCAGTACTTC.

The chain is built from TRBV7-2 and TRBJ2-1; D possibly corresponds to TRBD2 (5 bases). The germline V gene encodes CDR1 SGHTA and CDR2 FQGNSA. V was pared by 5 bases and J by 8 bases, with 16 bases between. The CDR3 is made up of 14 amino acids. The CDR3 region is CASSPGTIGDEQFF. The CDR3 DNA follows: TGTGCCAGCAGCCCGGGAACCATCGGCGATGAGCAGTTCTTC.

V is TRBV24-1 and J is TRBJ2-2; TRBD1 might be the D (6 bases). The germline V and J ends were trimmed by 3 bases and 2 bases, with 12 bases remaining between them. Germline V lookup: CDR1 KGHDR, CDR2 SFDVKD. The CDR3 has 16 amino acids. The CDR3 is CATSDQGGGNTGELFF. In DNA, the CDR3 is TGTGCCACCAGTGATCAAGGGGGTGGTAACACCGGGGAGCTGTTTTTT.

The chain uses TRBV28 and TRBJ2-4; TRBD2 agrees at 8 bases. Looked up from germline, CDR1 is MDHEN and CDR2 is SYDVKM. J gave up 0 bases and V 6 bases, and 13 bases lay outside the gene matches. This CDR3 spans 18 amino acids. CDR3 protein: CASRPAGLGTLAKNIQYF. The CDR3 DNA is TGTGCCAGCAGGCCCGCGGGACTAGGAACTCTAGCCAAAAACATTCAGTACTTC.

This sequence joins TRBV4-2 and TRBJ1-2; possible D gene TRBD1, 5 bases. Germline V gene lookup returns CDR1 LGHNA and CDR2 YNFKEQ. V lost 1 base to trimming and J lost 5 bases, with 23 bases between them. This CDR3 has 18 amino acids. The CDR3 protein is CASSQGPPQGPAYYGYTF. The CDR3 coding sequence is TGTGCCAGCAGCCAAGGCCCCCCCCAGGGTCCTGCGTATTATGGCTACACCTTC.